A selection of T cell receptor beta chains follows, all from one sample in a study of PD-1 blockade in classical Hodgkin lymphoma. Repertoires were generated with immunoSEQ multiplex PCR, while TCRdb's copy carries only in-frame clones and drops some. The sample consists of roughly 21,000 clones, about 80% of them appearing once. The material sequenced was peripheral blood mononuclear cells (PBMCs), taken before the fourth cycle of nivolumab. Source of these receptors: a human donor with classical Hodgkin lymphoma. Each CDR3 is given with its conserved first and last residue. Each record gives: V gene, clone size, J gene, D gene, CDR3 protein, CDR3 DNA. A D gene is named only where the DNA matches it firmly. Rows give clone size only sometimes, using once, few, many, or a class for an expanded clone.

>TRBV5-5|few|TRBJ2-2|.
CASSWLVNTGELFF
TGTGCCAGCTCGTGGTTGGTGAACACCGGGGAGCTGTTTTTT
>TRBV10-3|.|TRBJ1-1|TRBD1
CAITPGQGNTEAFF
TGTGCCATCACCCCGGGACAGGGGAACACTGAAGCTTTCTTT
>TRBV5-1|once|TRBJ2-1|TRBD2
CASSSLAGGYNEQFF
TGCGCCAGCAGCTCCTTAGCGGGAGGGTACAATGAGCAGTTCTTC
>TRBV15|.|TRBJ2-6|.
CATRNGGSGANVLTF
TGTGCCACCCGCAATGGCGGCTCTGGGGCCAACGTCCTGACTTTC
>TRBV6-1|.|TRBJ2-3|.
CASSDKPLGFTDTQYF
TGTGCCAGCAGTGATAAGCCCCTGGGCTTCACAGATACGCAGTATTTT
>TRBV11-2|.|TRBJ2-7|.
CASSLGAAGGVYEQYF
TGTGCCAGCAGCTTAGGGGCGGCAGGAGGTGTCTACGAGCAGTACTTC
>TRBV5-1|few|TRBJ2-1|TRBD2
CASRPREGYNEQFF
TGCGCCAGCAGGCCAAGGGAGGGCTACAATGAGCAGTTCTTC
>TRBV7-9|.|TRBJ1-2|.
CASSPGVFYGYTF
TGTGCCAGCAGCCCTGGAGTTTTCTATGGCTACACCTTC
>TRBV15|.|TRBJ2-1|TRBD2
CATRIAGGYYNEQFF
TGTGCCACCAGGATTGCGGGAGGATATTACAATGAGCAGTTCTTC
>TRBV18|.|TRBJ2-1|.
CASSRDLAGNEQFF
TGTGCCAGCTCACGGGACCTGGCCGGCAATGAGCAGTTCTTC
>TRBV10-3|once|TRBJ2-4|.
CAISESQRVIQYF
TGTGCCATCAGTGAGTCTCAGCGGGTCATTCAGTACTTC
>TRBV14|.|TRBJ2-7|TRBD2
CASSQRWEGEQYF
TGTGCCAGCAGCCAAAGGTGGGAGGGCGAGCAGTACTTC
>TRBV6-5|few|TRBJ1-3|.
CASSYDFSGNTIYF
TGTGCCAGCAGTTACGACTTCTCTGGAAACACCATATATTTT
>TRBV2|.|TRBJ1-1|TRBD1
CASRQGDRNTEAFF
TGTGCCAGCCGACAGGGGGACAGGAACACTGAAGCTTTCTTT
>TRBV6-6|.|TRBJ2-7|TRBD1
CASSASPGQGFDEQYF
TGTGCCAGCAGTGCCTCTCCGGGACAGGGGTTCGACGAGCAGTACTTC
>TRBV28|.|TRBJ2-3|.
CASSSAGAGGKDAQYF
TGTGCCAGCAGTTCCGCCGGGGCAGGGGGGAAAGATGCGCAGTATTTT
>TRBV9|.|TRBJ2-3|.
CASSVAPSTDTQYF
TGTGCCAGCAGCGTAGCCCCTAGCACAGATACGCAGTATTTT
>TRBV19|.|TRBJ1-5|.
CASSTAFENQPQHF
TGTGCCAGTAGTACCGCTTTCGAAAATCAGCCCCAGCATTTT
>TRBV27|.|TRBJ2-5|.
CASRRGLETQYF
TGTGCCAGCAGACGGGGGCTGGAGACCCAGTACTTC
>TRBV7-2|.|TRBJ1-5|.
CASSLGRGNQPQHF
TGTGCCAGCAGCTTAGGGCGGGGTAATCAGCCCCAGCATTTT
>TRBV28|.|TRBJ1-5|TRBD1
CATYGQGVFQPQHF
TGTGCCACATACGGACAGGGGGTTTTTCAGCCCCAGCATTTT
>TRBV19|few|TRBJ2-3|TRBD1
CASSPSGTGATDTQYF
TGTGCCAGTAGCCCATCCGGGACAGGGGCCACAGATACGCAGTATTTT
>TRBV6-1|.|TRBJ2-7|.
CASERSFYEQYF
TGTGCCAGCGAGAGAAGTTTCTACGAGCAGTACTTC
>TRBV2|.|TRBJ2-5|.
CASIGSPGGTQYF
TGTGCCAGCATTGGTTCCCCGGGTGGGACCCAGTACTTC